Listed here are 14 T cell receptor beta chains from one sample, sequenced in a study of blood T cell repertoires in COVID-19. Sequenced by immunoSEQ multiplex PCR; TCRdb stores in-frame clones only, minus some. This sample has 75,000 to 100,000 clones, with about 80% found just once. The sequenced material came from peripheral blood. The receptors shown here come from a man in his 70s with acute or convalescent COVID-19.

This chain connects TRBV5-4 to TRBJ1-1, with unresolved D. Germline V gene sequence: CDR1 SGHNT, CDR2 YYREEE (reference sequence). This CDR3 spans 12 amino acids. The germline V and J ends were trimmed by 3 bases and 11 bases, with 14 bases remaining between them. The CDR3 is CASSWPRTRAFF. The CDR3 nucleotides read TGTGCCAGCAGCTGGCCCCGAACTAGGGCTTTCTTT.

The V gene is TRBV7-9, the J gene TRBJ1-1; maybe TRBD1 (6 bases). This CDR3 has 15 residues. CDR1 and CDR2 (germline): SEHNR, FQNEAQ (reference sequence). The V and J ends lost 5 bases and 11 bases respectively, with 24 bases between them. The CDR3 DNA reads TGTGCCAGCAGCCCCTCACGGGACACCCATCCTAAGGCTTTCTTT. Translation: CASSPSRDTHPKAFF.

This clone was observed a few times. This sequence joins TRBV12-3 or TRBV12-4 and TRBJ1-1; D is unresolved. V dropped 2 bases and J dropped 1 base, with 5 bases sitting between them. CDR3 size: 13 residues. CDR3 nucleotide sequence: TGTGCCAGCAGTTTAAACAAGAACACTGAAGCTTTCTTT. Encoded protein: CASSLNKNTEAFF.

The chain employs TRBV30 and TRBJ2-3; 9 bases match TRBD2. Per germline, CDR1 GTSNPN and CDR2 SVGIG (reference sequence). V lost 7 bases, J lost 0 bases, and 11 bases stayed unmatched. The CDR3 has 16 amino acids. The CDR3, as DNA: TGTGCCTTCTACGGCGGGAGGGCCTGGAGCACAGATACGCAGTATTTT. Encoded protein: CAFYGGRAWSTDTQYF.

The chain is built from TRBV5-1 and TRBJ1-2; D is unresolved. The CDR3 sequence is 13 residues long. The germline gives CDR1 SGHRS, CDR2 YFSETQ. V lost 0 bases and J lost 8, with 11 bases in between. This CDR3 is CASSLGGAEGYTF. The CDR3, as DNA: TGCGCCAGCAGCTTGGGGGGAGCGGAGGGCTACACCTTC.

The rearrangement uses TRBV5-1 and TRBJ1-2; D is perhaps TRBD1 (6 bases). Trimming took off 0 bases at V and 4 bases at J, with 10 bases between the two ends. CDR3 length: 14 residues. Per the germline V gene, CDR1 is SGHRS and CDR2 is YFSETQ. The CDR3 DNA follows: TGCGCCAGCAGCTTGGGAGGGGGAATCTATGGCTACACCTTC. Amino acids: CASSLGGGIYGYTF. The whole variable domain, remainder taken from reference TRBV5-1 and TRBJ1-2, is KAGVTQTPRYLIKTRGQQVTLSCSPISGHRSVSWYQQTPGQGLQFLFEYFSETQRNKGNFPGRFSGRQFSNSRSEMNVSTLELGDSALYLCASSLGGGIYGYTFGSGTRLTVV.

The chain links TRBV6-5 to TRBJ1-2; D unresolved. CDR3 size: 11 residues. The germline V and J ends were trimmed by 6 bases and 4 bases, with 6 bases remaining between them. CDR1 MNHEY and CDR2 SVGAGI come from the germline V gene. The CDR3 region is CASRRGYGYTF. CDR3 DNA sequence: TGTGCCAGCAGAAGAGGCTATGGCTACACCTTC.

V is TRBV27 and J is TRBJ1-6; D perhaps matches TRBD1 (5 bases). V lost 4 bases, J lost 0 bases, and 10 bases lay in between. The CDR3 has 16 amino acids. CDR1 and CDR2 from the germline V gene are MNHEY and SMNVEV (reference sequence). The CDR3 is CASSYTQGSYNSPLHF. DNA of the CDR3: TGTGCCAGCAGTTATACTCAGGGCTCCTATAATTCACCCCTCCACTTT.

The rearrangement joins TRBV24-1 to TRBJ1-1; 8 positions agree with TRBD1. This CDR3 is 17 amino acids long. In germline, CDR1 is KGHDR, CDR2 SFDVKD. V trimming: 2 bases; J trimming: 1 base; junction bases outside the gene matches: 8. The CDR3 DNA is TGTGCCACCAGTGATTCGGGGCAGGGGGCGGCGAACACTGAAGCTTTCTTT. This gives the protein CATSDSGQGAANTEAFF.

In this sample, this clone turned up a few times. V usage is TRBV3-1 (or the pseudogene TRBV3-2) and J usage is TRBJ1-2; D gene ambiguous. Germline V gene lookup returns CDR1 LGHDT and CDR2 YNNKEL (reference sequence). V shed 0 bases and J shed 4 bases, with 15 bases lying between them. The CDR3 is 16 amino acids. CDR3 region: CASSQDAGKPGYGYTF. Written as DNA, the CDR3 is TGTGCCAGCAGCCAAGATGCAGGAAAGCCCGGCTATGGCTACACCTTC.

The chain carries TRBV6-6 and TRBJ1-6, with a weak D call TRBD1 (5 bases). The V gene lost 2 bases and the J gene lost 0 bases, with 8 bases spanning the gap. The germline gives CDR1 MNHNY, CDR2 SVGAGI (reference sequence). The CDR3 extends over 16 amino acids. For the CDR3, the DNA is TGTGCCAGCAGTTACCGGGGGAGCTCCTATAATTCACCCCTCCACTTT. Translating it yields CASSYRGSSYNSPLHF.

V is TRBV6-1 and J is TRBJ1-1; no firm D call. The CDR3 runs to 13 residues. V lost 1 base, J lost 0 bases, and 3 bases lay in between. Germline V CDR1 and CDR2: MNHNS, SASEGT. The CDR3 here is CASSEVVNTEAFF. The CDR3 DNA reads as TGTGCCAGCAGTGAAGTAGTGAACACTGAAGCTTTCTTT.

The chain joins TRBV25-1 to TRBJ2-1; 7 nucleotides line up with TRBD1. This CDR3 spans 12 amino acids. Germline V gene lookup returns CDR1 MGHDK and CDR2 SYGVNS. Trimming at V came to 4 bases and at J to 10 bases, leaving 4 bases not matched to a gene. CDR3 sequence (DNA): TGTGCCAGCAGTGGACAGGGCGTGGAGCAGTTCTTC. As protein: CASSGQGVEQFF.

This clone was recorded only once. CDR3 region: CASSLWDNDEKLFF. In DNA form, the CDR3 reads TGTGCCAGCAGTTTATGGGACAATGATGAAAAACTGTTTTTT. V and J are TRBV28 and TRBJ1-4; tentative D call: TRBD1 (5 bases). This CDR3 spans 14 amino acids. Germline-derived CDR1 and CDR2 are MDHEN and SYDVKM. Trimming took off 0 bases at V and 6 bases at J, with 8 bases between the two ends.